This T cell receptor beta chain comes out of a study of cytomegalovirus exposure and HLA in healthy donors. The germline V gene encodes CDR1 SGHVS and CDR2 FNYEAQ. The CDR3 runs to 14 residues. J lost 5 bases, V lost 7 bases, and 9 bases had no gene match. Data came from immunoSEQ multiplex PCR; TCRdb stores just in-frame clones and leaves some out. The repertoire includes about 150,000 clones, 80% to 90% of them detected once, and about 22% sits in the top ten. Sequenced material: PBMCs. V is TRBV7-6 and J is TRBJ2-5; 8 bases match TRBD1. The TCR originated in a man aged 18 to 29 in good health and CMV-seropositive. Here the CDR3 reads CASNSQGARETQYF. The CDR3 coding sequence is TGTGCCAGCAACTCTCAGGGGGCGCGGGAGACCCAGTACTTC. Using reference TRBV7-6 and TRBJ2-5 for the parts outside the CDR3, the full variable domain is GAGVSQSPRYKVTKRGQDVALRCDPISGHVSLYWYRQALGQGPEFLTYFNYEAQQDKSGLPNDRFSAERPEGSISTLTIQRTEQRDSAMYRCASNSQGARETQYFGPGTRLLVL.